This T cell receptor (beta chain) was captured in a study of T cell responses to AZD1222 COVID-19 vaccine. Study findings and constraints: Regions left unmutated in variants are reportedly the target of nearly half of spike-specific TCRs. Among vaccine-associated CD4 TCRs, coverage spanned spike, with dominance at 160-218 and 743-854.

The method was immunoSEQ multiplex PCR; TCRdb's version includes in-frame clones alone and lacks a portion of them. The data contain 150,000 to 160,000 clones, 70% to 90% of them singletons. CDR3 length equals 17 residues. V shed 1 base and J 0 bases; nucleotides not matched to a gene: 5. Per the germline V gene, CDR1 is SGHAT and CDR2 is FQNNGV. Turning to this clone: Its specificity is unknown.

The receptor was isolated from an adult in good health. This specimen consisted of peripheral blood, obtained on day 0 of MenACWY control vaccination. The chain carries TRBV11-2 and TRBJ2-7, with 11 bases matching TRBD2. The chain's CDR3 is CASSLGLAGGSSYEQYV. Written as DNA, the CDR3 is TGTGCCAGCAGCTTAGGGCTAGCGGGGGGAAGCTCCTACGAGCAGTACGTC.